This T cell receptor beta chain was captured in a study of T cells in tuberculosis. Study-level background: CD1B tetramers identified T cells specific for mycobacterial lipid GMM.

After thawing and overnight rest, PBMC were stained with GMM-loaded CD1B tetramer, viability dye and anti-CD3 for sorting. The lipid loaded on the CD1B tetramers was C32 glucose monomycolate from Rhodococcus equi. Germline trimming cut 4 bases from V and 3 bases from J; bases unmatched to any gene: 7. The CDR3 contains 15 residues. The V gene's germline CDR1 is MNHEY and CDR2 SVGAGI. Repertoires were generated with immunoSEQ multiplex PCR, while TCRdb's copy carries only in-frame clones and drops some. The sample has 85,000 to 90,000 clones; roughly 93% are singletons. The sample was CD1b-GMM tetramer-negative cells sorted from PBMCs. The sequence was collected from an adult woman with latent tuberculosis. V gene TRBV6-5 combines with J gene TRBJ2-3; the match to TRBD2 covers 7 bases. CDR3 protein: CASSWGGRETDTQYF. The DNA of the CDR3 is TGTGCCAGCAGTTGGGGTGGGCGGGAGACAGATACGCAGTATTTT.